This TCR beta chain was captured in a study of vaccination and CD4 T cells after COVID-19 (dated by TCRdb to about 2022). Study-wide context: SARS-CoV-2 positivity had been established in the convalescent patients by nasal swab PCR, and mild disease was recorded in roughly ten of these patients and severe disease in one. Participants received two doses of either the Pfizer-BioNTech BNT162b2 vaccine (n=8) or the Moderna mRNA-1273 vaccine (n=2). Post-vaccine blood samples were collected a median of around 70 days after the second vaccine dose, ranging from roughly 13 to 241 days. As controls, cultures received a CEFX viral epitope pool (the positive control), an HIV-1 Nef peptide pool (the negative control), or no peptide at all. For stimulating the cultures, overlapping spike peptide pools were used, derived from SARS-CoV-2 as well as from the common cold coronaviruses HCoV-NL63, HCoV-OC43 and HCoV-229E. In around nine COVID-19 convalescent patients and a handful of infection-naive healthy vaccine recipients, the spike-specific CD4+ TCR repertoire before mRNA vaccination was compared with the repertoire after mRNA vaccination. The convalescent cohort included six males and four females, with two Hispanic individuals, seven Caucasians, two Asians and one multiracial person. Post-COVID blood samples from convalescent patients were collected a median of roughly 100 days after diagnosis, with a range of 35 to 161 days. Overall study results and their limits: The number of convalescent patients in the study was relatively small, and the study did not examine early timepoints following natural infection. Of the vaccine-specific clones found in convalescent patients, nearly all (304 of 307) were mono-reactive for SARS-CoV-2 spike instead of being cross-reactive with common cold coronaviruses. The median count of SARS-CoV-2-reactive clonotypes went up from 20 to 25 after infection to 30 to 40 after vaccination, although the change was not significant. Among the post-vaccine SARS-CoV-2-reactive clones in convalescent patients, a median around 86% showed up only after vaccination, which suggests vaccine-specific priming.

This clonotype has just a few counts. The target of this receptor is not known. Per-base qualities were not stored, and no clone one base away is much larger. What the treatment or condition label conveys for this sample: approximately nine-day PBMC culture with coronavirus spike peptide pools or control peptides (ViraFEST assay). To expand antigen-specific T cells with peptide pools and then pick out the expanded clonotypes through TCR sequencing, the study relied on the ViraFEST assay. The positive SARS-CoV-2 PCR tests of the convalescent patients were dated from March to December 2020, before the Alpha, Beta and Delta variants emerged in the United States. Each well held about 1.8 million PBMCs cultured with around 10 ug/ml peptide pools in IMDM containing approximately 5% human AB serum and around 10 IU/ml IL-2. Half of the culture medium was replaced with fresh IL-2-containing medium on days 3 and 7. CD4+ T cells were isolated after approximately eleven days of culture through negative selection using the EasySep CD4+ T cell isolation kit. PBMCs were separated from whole blood using Ficoll-Paque Plus gradient centrifugation and then either used fresh or cryopreserved at -140C. Triplicate wells were generally used for each culture condition.

The library was produced with PCR. At the Johns Hopkins FTIC core, DNA from the cultured CD4+ T cells underwent TCR sequencing with the Oncomine TCR Beta short-read assay. The QIAamp micro DNA kit was used to extract genomic DNA from the cultured CD4+ T cells. Oncomine TCR Beta libraries from cultured CD4+ T cells were pooled using unique dual indexes and sequenced on an Illumina iSeq 100. In the paper's pipeline: Non-productive sequences were removed, and CDR3s that did not start with C, did not end with F or W, or were shorter than 7 amino acids were discarded. The MANAFEST web application identified antigen-specific clonotypes by comparing peptide-stimulated wells against reference wells and other culture wells. To be called positive, a clone needed an FDR below 0.05, an odds ratio above 5, and a productive frequency above 0.1% in at least two of three replicate wells. A clonotype counted as cross-reactive if it showed significant expansion both in the SARS-CoV-2 spike wells and in at least one common cold coronavirus spike condition. Levenshtein distances (stringdist) and unrooted phylogenetic trees (ape) in R version 3.6.1 were used to assess CDR3 homology. TCRdb reanalyzed the raw reads on its own, using fastp at Q25 for trimming and MiXCR for clone calling, and kept in-frame beta chains. Each CDR3 protein appears once, grouped with its most common genes and DNA. The V and J calls were not made by the authors but by TCRdb's processing. The table for this sample lists roughly 20,000 distinct CDR3 sequences; 43% of them were counted only once. 7.2% of the sample belongs to the ten largest clones.

The CDR3 holds 12 amino acids from the cysteine to the phenylalanine. Only CDR3 DNA remains: 36 bases, in frame from the first base. The germline V gene (reference sequence) gives CDR1 as DFQATT and CDR2 as SNEGSKA. Trimming at the junction amounts to 5 bases on V and 1 base on J, and the germline ends lie 8 bases apart. This chain is built from TRBV20-1 and TRBJ1-1, with no confidently assigned D gene. The sequence came from a human donor who had recovered from COVID-19. The sample in question was CD4+ T cells from blood, cultured in vitro, obtained after SARS-CoV-2 vaccination. The CDR3 here reads CSAEWENTEAFF. The DNA sequence follows: TGCAGTGCTGAGTGGGAGAACACTGAAGCTTTCTTT.